This T cell receptor beta chain was sequenced in a study of blood T cell repertoires in COVID-19. About the study: Sites across the United States, Italy and Spain contributed samples from acute and convalescent COVID-19. PBMCs, B-cell-depleted T cells, or T cells were the source of the cDNA or gDNA that made up the material.

This clone was recorded a few times. Trimming removed 6 bases at V and 5 bases at J, with 15 bases between. There are 13 residues in the CDR3. CDR1 SGHRS and CDR2 YFSETQ come from the germline V gene. Participants' reported clinical history set cohort assignment. The recovered donors of Cohort 3 showed two negative PCRs, clearance, or symptom resolution. Assay: immunoSEQ multiplex PCR; the TCRdb copy retains only in-frame clones and omits some. Of some 170,000 clones in the sample, approximately 89% were seen once. The rearrangement joins TRBV5-1 to TRBJ2-7; a possible D gene is TRBD1 (5 bases). The receptor comes from a man aged 40-50 years who had recovered from COVID-19. Sequencing was done on a sample of PBMCs or T cells enriched from blood (not recorded which). CDR3 in DNA: TGCGCCAGCAAAAAAGGGGATCGGAACGAGCAGTACTTC. This encodes CASKKGDRNEQYF.